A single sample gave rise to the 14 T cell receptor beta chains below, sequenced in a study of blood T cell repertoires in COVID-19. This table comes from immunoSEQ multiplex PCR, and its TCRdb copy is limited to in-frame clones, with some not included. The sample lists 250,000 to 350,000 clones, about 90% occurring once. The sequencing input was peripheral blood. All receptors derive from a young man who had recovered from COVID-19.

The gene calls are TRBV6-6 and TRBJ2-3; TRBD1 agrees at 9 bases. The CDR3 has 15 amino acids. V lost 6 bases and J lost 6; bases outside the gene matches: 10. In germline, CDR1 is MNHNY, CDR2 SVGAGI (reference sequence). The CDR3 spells CASSHTGTGMDTQYF. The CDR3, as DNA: TGTGCCAGCAGCCACACCGGGACAGGGATGGATACGCAGTATTTT.

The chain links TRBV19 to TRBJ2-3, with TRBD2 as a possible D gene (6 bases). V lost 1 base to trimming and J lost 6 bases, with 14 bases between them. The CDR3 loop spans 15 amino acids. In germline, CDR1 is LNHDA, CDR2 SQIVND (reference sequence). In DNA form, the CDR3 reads TGTGCCAGTAGTATAGGGGGTAGCGGTGCGGATACGCAGTATTTT. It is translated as CASSIGGSGADTQYF.

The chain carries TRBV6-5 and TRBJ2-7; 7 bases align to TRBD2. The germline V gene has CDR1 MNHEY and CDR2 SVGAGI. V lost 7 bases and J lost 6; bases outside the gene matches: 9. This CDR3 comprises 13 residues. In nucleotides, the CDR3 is TGTGCCAGCAAATCGGGAGGCCGGCTCGAGCAGTACTTC. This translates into CASKSGGRLEQYF.

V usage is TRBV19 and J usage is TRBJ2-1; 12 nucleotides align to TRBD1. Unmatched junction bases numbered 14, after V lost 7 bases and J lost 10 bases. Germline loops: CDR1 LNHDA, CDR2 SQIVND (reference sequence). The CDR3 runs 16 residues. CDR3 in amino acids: CASTPRPGQGAGEQFF. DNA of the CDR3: TGTGCCAGTACCCCGCGGCCGGGACAGGGGGCAGGAGAGCAGTTCTTC.

CDR3 in DNA: TGTGCCAGCAGCACCCCTAGCGGGGAGACCCAGTACTTC. Protein: CASSTPSGETQYF. The chain has TRBV3-1 (or the pseudogene TRBV3-2) and TRBJ2-5; TRBD2 aligns across 8 bases. V dropped 5 bases and J dropped 5; count of bases not matched to a gene: 4. Germline-derived CDR1 and CDR2 are LGHDT and YNNKEL (reference sequence). The CDR3 extends over 13 amino acids.

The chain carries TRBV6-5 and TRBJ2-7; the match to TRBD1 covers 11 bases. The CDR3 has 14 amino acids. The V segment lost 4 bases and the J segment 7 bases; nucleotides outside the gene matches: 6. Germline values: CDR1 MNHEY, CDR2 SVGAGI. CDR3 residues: CASSSTDRGLEQYF. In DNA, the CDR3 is TGTGCCAGCAGTTCCACGGACAGGGGGCTTGAGCAGTACTTC.

DNA of the CDR3: TGTGCCAGCAGCCCGGGTACTAGCGGGGGCACAGATACGCAGTATTTT. It translates to CASSPGTSGGTDTQYF. This chain links TRBV11-1 with TRBJ2-3; 10 bases line up with TRBD2. The junction had 6 bases not matched to a gene; V was cut back by 5 bases and J by 1 base. From germline, CDR1 is SGHAT and CDR2 FQDESV (reference sequence). The CDR3 consists of 16 residues.

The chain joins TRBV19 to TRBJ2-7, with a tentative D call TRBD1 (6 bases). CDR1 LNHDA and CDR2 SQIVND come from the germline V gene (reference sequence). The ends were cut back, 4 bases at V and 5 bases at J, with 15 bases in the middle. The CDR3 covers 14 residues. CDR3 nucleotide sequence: TGTGCCAGTAGTACAAGACAGGTCGGGAACGAGCAGTACTTC. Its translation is CASSTRQVGNEQYF. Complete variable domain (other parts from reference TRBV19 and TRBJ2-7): DGGITQSPKYLFRKEGQNVTLSCEQNLNHDAMYWYRQDPGQGLRLIYYSQIVNDFQKGDIAEGYSVSREKKESFPLTVTSAQKNPTAFYLCASSTRQVGNEQYFGPGTRLTVT.

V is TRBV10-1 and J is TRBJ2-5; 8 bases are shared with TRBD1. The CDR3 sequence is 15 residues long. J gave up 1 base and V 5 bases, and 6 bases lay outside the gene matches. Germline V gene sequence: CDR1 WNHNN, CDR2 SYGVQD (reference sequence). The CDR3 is CASSNHGQGQETQYF. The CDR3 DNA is TGCGCCAGCAGTAACCACGGACAGGGCCAAGAGACCCAGTACTTC.

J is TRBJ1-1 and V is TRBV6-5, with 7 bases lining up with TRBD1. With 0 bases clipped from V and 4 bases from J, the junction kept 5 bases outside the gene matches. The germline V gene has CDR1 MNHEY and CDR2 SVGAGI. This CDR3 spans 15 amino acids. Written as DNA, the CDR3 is TGTGCCAGCAGTTACTCGGTAGCAGGGGGCACTGAAGCTTTCTTT. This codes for CASSYSVAGGTEAFF.

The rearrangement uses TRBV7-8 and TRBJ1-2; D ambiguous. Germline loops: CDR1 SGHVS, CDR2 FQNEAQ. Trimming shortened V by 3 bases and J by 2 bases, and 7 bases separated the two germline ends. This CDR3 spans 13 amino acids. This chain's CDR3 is CASSFTENYGYTF. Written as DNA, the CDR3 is TGTGCCAGCAGCTTCACAGAGAACTATGGCTACACCTTC.

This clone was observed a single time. The CDR3 spells CASSSLLAGARETQYF. Here the CDR3 DNA reads TGTGCCAGCAGTTCTCTCCTAGCGGGAGCCCGAGAGACCCAGTACTTC. The gene calls are TRBV27 and TRBJ2-5, with TRBD2 matching over 10 bases. The CDR3 has 16 amino acids. The V and J ends lost 4 bases and 4 bases, in that order; junction bases with no gene match: 9. In germline, CDR1 is MNHEY, CDR2 SMNVEV (reference sequence).

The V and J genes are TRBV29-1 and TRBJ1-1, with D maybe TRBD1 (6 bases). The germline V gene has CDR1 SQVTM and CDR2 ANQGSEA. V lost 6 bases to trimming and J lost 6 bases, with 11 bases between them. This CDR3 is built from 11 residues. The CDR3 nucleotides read TGCAGCGTCGAGACAGGACCTGAAGCTTTCTTT. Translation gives CSVETGPEAFF. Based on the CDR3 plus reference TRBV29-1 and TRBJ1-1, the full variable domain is SAVISQKPSRDICQRGTSLTIQCQVDSQVTMMFWYRQQPGQSLTLIATANQGSEATYESGFVIDKFPISRPNLTFSTLTVSNMSPEDSSIYLCSVETGPEAFFGQGTRLTVV.

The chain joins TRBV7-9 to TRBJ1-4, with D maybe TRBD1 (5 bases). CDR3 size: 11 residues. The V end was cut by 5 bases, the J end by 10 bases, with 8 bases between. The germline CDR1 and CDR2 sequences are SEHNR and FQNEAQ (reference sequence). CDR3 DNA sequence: TGTGCCAGCAGCGACGGGGGAAAACTGTTTTTT. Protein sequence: CASSDGGKLFF.